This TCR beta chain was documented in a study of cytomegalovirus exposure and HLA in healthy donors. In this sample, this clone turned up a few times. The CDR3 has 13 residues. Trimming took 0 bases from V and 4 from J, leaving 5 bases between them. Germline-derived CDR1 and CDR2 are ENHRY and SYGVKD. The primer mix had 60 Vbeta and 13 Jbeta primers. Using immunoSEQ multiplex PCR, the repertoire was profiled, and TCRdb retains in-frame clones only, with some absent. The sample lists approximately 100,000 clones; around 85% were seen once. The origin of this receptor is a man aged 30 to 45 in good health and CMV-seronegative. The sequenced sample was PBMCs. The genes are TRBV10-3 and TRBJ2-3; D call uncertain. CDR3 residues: CAISESLPDTQYF. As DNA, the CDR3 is TGTGCCATCAGTGAGTCCCTCCCAGATACGCAGTATTTT.